A single sample is the source of the 6 T cell receptor beta chains below, sequenced in a study of cytomegalovirus exposure and HLA in healthy donors. The primer mix had 60 Vbeta and 13 Jbeta primers. Sequencing was performed with immunoSEQ multiplex PCR; in TCRdb, only in-frame clones are kept and a portion is missing. The sample records 150,000 to 160,000 clones, 70% to 80% being singletons. Sequencing input: PBMCs. The receptor set was obtained from a man aged 30-40 years in good health and CMV-seropositive.

The chain carries TRBV27 and TRBJ2-6; 9 bases align to TRBD1. The trim removed 8 bases at V and 8 bases at J, leaving 4 bases unmatched. The germline gives CDR1 MNHEY, CDR2 SMNVEV (reference sequence). CDR3 length equals 13 residues. Here the CDR3 DNA reads TGTGCCAGCGGCGGACAGGGGACCAACGTCCTGACTTTC. Translated, it gives CASGGQGTNVLTF.

This chain's CDR3 is CASSGGTSGGGNEQFF. The CDR3 nucleotides are TGTGCCAGCAGTGGAGGGACTAGCGGGGGGGGTAATGAGCAGTTCTTC. This sequence joins TRBV25-1 and TRBJ2-1, with 16 positions matching TRBD2. Germline CDR1 MGHDK, CDR2 SYGVNS. V trimming: 4 bases; J trimming: 7 bases; junction bases outside the gene matches: 4. CDR3 size: 16 residues.

The chain couples TRBV28 to TRBJ1-4, with TRBD1 matching 9 bases. Germline loops: CDR1 MDHEN, CDR2 SYDVKM. The CDR3 has 14 residues. V gave up 8 bases and J gave up 5 bases; unmatched junction bases: 6. Here the CDR3 reads CASGTGGFNEKLFF. The CDR3 coding sequence is TGTGCCAGCGGAACAGGGGGCTTCAATGAAAAACTGTTTTTT.

The rearrangement uses TRBV10-3 and TRBJ2-6, with a tentative D call TRBD1 (6 bases). Trimming took 6 bases from V and 0 from J, leaving 9 bases between them. Looked up from germline, CDR1 is ENHRY and CDR2 is SYGVKD. The CDR3 totals 15 residues. The chain's CDR3 is CAISGQLSGANVLTF. Written as DNA, the CDR3 is TGTGCCATCAGCGGACAGCTCTCTGGGGCCAACGTCCTGACTTTC.

This sequence joins TRBV2 and TRBJ1-2, with a possible D match to TRBD1 (5 bases). With 4 bases removed from V and 4 bases from J, the gap between germline ends came to 10 bases. Germline V gene lookup returns CDR1 SNHLY and CDR2 FYNNEI. The CDR3 runs 13 residues. CDR3: CASSGQNLYGYTF. The CDR3, as DNA: TGTGCCAGCAGTGGACAGAACCTCTATGGCTACACCTTC.

This clone was seen a handful of times. This sequence joins TRBV7-9 and TRBJ1-1, with D possibly matching TRBD1 (6 bases). Trimming left V 2 bases short and J 4 bases short, with 20 bases between. The length of the CDR3 is 17 residues. Germline V gene data show CDR1 as SEHNR and CDR2 as FQNEAQ (reference sequence). This CDR3 is CASSLLPETGRTTEAFF. The CDR3, as DNA: TGTGCCAGCAGCTTATTGCCAGAGACAGGACGGACCACTGAAGCTTTCTTT.